This is a list of T cell receptor beta chains from one sample in a study of a mutant IDH1 vaccine in newly diagnosed glioma. The antigens for these receptors are not known. TCRdb keeps only in-frame clones here, not all; method: immunoSEQ multiplex PCR. The sample yields 55,000 to 70,000 clones, about 88% seen once. Here the sequenced sample was PBMCs, taken from a glioma patient whose treatment included an IDH1 peptide vaccine. The receptors were gathered from a man in his forties with glioma. CDR3s include the opening cysteine and the closing phenylalanine or tryptophan. D genes are given only for firm matches. Clone sizes are given selectively: once, few, many, or a class where the clone is expanded.

v_call	j_call	d_call	clone_size	cdr3_aa	cdr3_nt
TRBV5-8	TRBJ2-3	TRBD2	once	CASSSRRLAGGSTDTQYF	TGTGCCAGCAGCTCCCGGAGACTAGCGGGAGGGAGCACAGATACGCAGTATTTT
TRBV7-8	TRBJ2-3	-	-	CASSLRDRGTDTQYF	TGTGCCAGCAGCTTAAGGGACCGAGGCACAGATACGCAGTATTTT
TRBV5-1	TRBJ2-2	-	-	CASSSLGGTNTGELFF	TGCGCCAGCAGCTCCCTGGGGGGCACTAACACCGGGGAGCTGTTTTTT
TRBV27	TRBJ2-7	-	-	CASSLRRNYEQYF	TGTGCCAGCAGTTTACGAAGGAACTACGAGCAGTACTTC
TRBV18	TRBJ2-5	TRBD2	-	CASSPPQGGETQYF	TGTGCCAGCTCACCACCGCAGGGAGGGGAGACCCAGTACTTC
TRBV15	TRBJ1-2	-	-	CATSRGRAGYGYTF	TGTGCCACCAGCAGAGGCAGGGCGGGCTATGGCTACACCTTC
TRBV11-2	TRBJ2-6	-	-	CASRFGAGANVLTF	TGTGCCAGCAGATTCGGGGCTGGGGCCAACGTCCTGACTTTC
TRBV9	TRBJ2-2	-	-	CASSVETPGPTGELFF	TGTGCCAGCAGCGTAGAAACCCCCGGGCCCACCGGGGAGCTGTTTTTT
TRBV25-1	TRBJ1-2	-	-	CASSEDPGSYGYTF	TGTGCCAGCAGTGAAGATCCAGGGTCCTATGGCTACACCTTC
TRBV13	TRBJ1-1	-	-	CASSSRWDTEAFF	TGTGCCAGCAGCTCCAGGTGGGACACTGAAGCTTTCTTT
TRBV5-1	TRBJ1-3	-	once	CASSLGGELRNTIYF	TGCGCCAGCAGCTTGGGTGGGGAGCTAAGAAACACCATATATTTT
TRBV30	TRBJ2-5	-	-	CAWSETSSGETQYF	TGTGCCTGGAGCGAAACTAGCTCGGGAGAGACCCAGTACTTC
TRBV6-4	TRBJ2-3	TRBD2	medium-sized	CASSDGTSGTDTQYF	TGTGCCAGCAGTGACGGGACTAGCGGGACAGATACGCAGTATTTT
TRBV6-1	TRBJ1-1	-	-	CASIPSWRREQAFF	TGTGCCAGCATCCCCTCCTGGAGAAGGGAACAGGCTTTCTTT
TRBV4-2	TRBJ2-2	TRBD2	-	CASSQDNQGGGELFF	TGTGCCAGCAGCCAAGATAACCAGGGAGGGGGGGAGCTGTTTTTT
TRBV6-1	TRBJ2-2	-	-	CASSEVAVTGELFF	TGTGCCAGCAGTGAAGTGGCAGTCACCGGGGAGCTGTTTTTT
TRBV4-3	TRBJ1-2	-	-	CASSQDNPGDIYGYTF	TGCGCCAGCAGCCAAGATAATCCGGGTGATATCTATGGCTACACCTTC
TRBV28	TRBJ2-2	TRBD2	-	CASSNERESNTGELFF	TGTGCCAGCAGCAACGAGCGGGAGTCGAACACCGGGGAGCTGTTTTTT
TRBV28	TRBJ1-1	-	-	CASSSAGTEAFF	TGTGCCAGCAGCTCCGCGGGGACTGAAGCTTTCTTT
TRBV6-5	TRBJ2-2	TRBD1	-	CASSFDRVNTGELFF	TGTGCCAGCAGCTTTGACAGGGTGAACACCGGGGAGCTGTTTTTT
TRBV28	TRBJ1-5	-	few	CASSFLQGSNQPQHF	TGTGCCAGCAGTTTTCTCCAGGGGAGCAATCAGCCCCAGCATTTT
TRBV4-2	TRBJ1-4	TRBD1	-	CASSQNRDRNEKLFF	TGTGCCAGCAGCCAAAATCGGGACAGAAATGAAAAACTGTTTTTT
TRBV18	TRBJ1-5	-	-	CASSDGGGNQPQHF	TGTGCCAGCTCAGACGGAGGCGGCAATCAGCCCCAGCATTTT
TRBV19	TRBJ1-3	-	-	CASSWAATSGNTIYF	TGTGCCAGTAGTTGGGCGGCAACGTCTGGAAACACCATATATTTT
TRBV7-2	TRBJ1-1	-	-	CASSITGTANTEAFF	TGTGCCAGCAGCATAACCGGGACGGCGAACACTGAAGCTTTCTTT
TRBV18	TRBJ2-7	-	-	CASSSLVGSYEQYF	TGTGCCAGCTCATCCCTCGTGGGGTCCTACGAGCAGTACTTC
TRBV19	TRBJ1-6	-	-	CASSIAKNFNSPLHF	TGTGCCAGTAGTATAGCGAAGAACTTCAATTCACCCCTCCACTTT
TRBV7-9	TRBJ2-7	TRBD2	-	CASSFQRETPYEQYF	TGTGCCAGCAGCTTCCAGCGGGAGACCCCCTACGAGCAGTACTTC
TRBV28	TRBJ2-1	TRBD2	-	CASSLLGGRAYNEQFF	TGTGCCAGCAGTTTATTAGGCGGGAGGGCCTACAATGAGCAGTTCTTC
TRBV27	TRBJ1-5	-	once	CASSLGGFEQPQHF	TGTGCCAGCAGTTTAGGCGGGTTTGAACAGCCCCAGCATTTT
TRBV5-1	TRBJ2-1	TRBD2	-	CASSLGGLAGGREQFF	TGCGCCAGCAGCTTGGGAGGACTAGCGGGGGGACGTGAGCAGTTCTTC
TRBV7-6	TRBJ2-3	TRBD1	-	CASSLRTGWGDTQYF	TGTGCCAGCAGCCTTCGGACAGGGTGGGGGGATACGCAGTATTTT
TRBV5-4	TRBJ2-1	-	-	CASSLGGQSYNEQFF	TGTGCCAGCAGCTTGGGTGGACAGTCCTACAATGAGCAGTTCTTC
TRBV5-1	TRBJ2-3	-	-	CASSLRDNTDTQYF	TGCGCCAGCAGCTTGAGGGACAACACAGATACGCAGTATTTT
TRBV7-2	TRBJ1-5	-	-	CASSLWVRQPQHF	TGTGCCAGCAGCTTATGGGTTCGCCAGCCCCAGCATTTT
TRBV19	TRBJ2-1	-	-	CASSIVAGTGHNEQFF	TGTGCCAGTAGTATAGTAGCGGGGACAGGACACAATGAGCAGTTCTTC
TRBV7-6	TRBJ1-1	-	-	CASSLDTYTEAFF	TGTGCCAGCAGCTTAGACACATACACTGAAGCTTTCTTT
TRBV7-9	TRBJ1-4	TRBD1	-	CASSRQGGNEKLFF	TGTGCCAGCAGCCGCCAGGGGGGGAATGAAAAACTGTTTTTT
TRBV4-1	TRBJ1-1	-	-	CASSHIKRDTEAFF	TGCGCCAGCAGCCATATCAAACGGGACACTGAAGCTTTCTTT
TRBV19	TRBJ2-7	TRBD2	-	CASSTRTGSQLAGSHEQYF	TGTGCCAGTAGTACCCGGACAGGGTCCCAACTAGCGGGGTCCCACGAGCAGTACTTC
TRBV5-6	TRBJ2-3	-	-	CASSHTQGSTDTQYF	TGTGCCAGCAGCCATACCCAGGGAAGCACAGATACGCAGTATTTT
TRBV19	TRBJ1-3	-	-	CASSLEGSSGNTIYF	TGTGCCAGTAGCTTGGAGGGGTCCTCTGGAAACACCATATATTTT
TRBV7-8	TRBJ2-7	-	-	CASSLVARVHEQYF	TGTGCCAGCAGCTTAGTGGCGAGGGTCCACGAGCAGTACTTC
TRBV11-2	TRBJ2-1	TRBD1	-	CASSLTTGVLSRENEQFF	TGTGCCAGCAGCTTAACGACAGGGGTTTTATCTAGGGAGAATGAGCAGTTCTTC
TRBV11-3	TRBJ2-7	TRBD2	-	CASSLGGGSTYEQYF	TGTGCCAGCAGCTTAGGCGGCGGGAGCACCTACGAGCAGTACTTC
TRBV28	TRBJ1-4	-	-	CASKPGGGRSEKLFF	TGTGCCAGCAAGCCAGGTGGGGGGAGGAGTGAAAAACTGTTTTTT
TRBV29-1	TRBJ1-3	-	-	CSVDDRERNSGNTIYF	TGCAGCGTCGACGACAGAGAACGGAACTCTGGAAACACCATATATTTT
TRBV18	TRBJ2-3	TRBD2	-	CASSLSGAGTQYF	TGTGCCAGCTCATTAAGCGGGGCTGGTACGCAGTATTTT
TRBV5-1	TRBJ2-2	-	-	CASSLAVGPGELFF	TGCGCCAGCAGCTTGGCCGTGGGGCCCGGGGAGCTGTTTTTT
TRBV5-1	TRBJ1-2	-	-	CASSFTSNYGYTF	TGCGCCAGCAGCTTCACGTCTAACTATGGCTACACCTTC
TRBV19	TRBJ1-4	-	-	CASSIIDRYSTNEKLFF	TGTGCCAGTAGTATAATCGACCGCTATTCCACTAATGAAAAACTGTTTTTT
TRBV7-6	TRBJ2-2	-	-	CASSGTANTGELFF	TGTGCCAGCAGCGGGACTGCGAACACCGGGGAGCTGTTTTTT
TRBV5-1	TRBJ2-5	-	-	CASSFSGRETQYF	TGCGCCAGCAGCTTCTCAGGGAGAGAGACCCAGTACTTC
TRBV6-6	TRBJ2-7	-	-	CASSYSTSEGQYF	TGTGCCAGCAGTTACTCGACAAGCGAGGGGCAGTACTTC
TRBV9	TRBJ2-5	-	-	CASSVEGHLGETQYF	TGTGCCAGCAGCGTAGAGGGACACTTGGGGGAGACCCAGTACTTC